One and the same sample provided the 27 T cell receptor beta chains below, sequenced in a study of blood T cell repertoires in COVID-19. The protocol was immunoSEQ multiplex PCR, while the TCRdb copy is restricted to in-frame clones and leaves out a portion. This sample has roughly 500,000 clones, with 80% to 90% found just once. The material sequenced was peripheral blood. The receptors here all came from a man aged 18 to 30 with COVID-19, enrolled during active disease.

The chain carries TRBV6-5 and TRBJ2-5; 9 bases agree with TRBD1. Germline V CDR1 and CDR2: MNHEY, SVGAGI. The CDR3 has 14 residues. V lost 0 bases, J lost 5 bases, and 1 base stayed unmatched. The CDR3 is CASSYSGTGETQYF. CDR3 DNA sequence: TGTGCCAGCAGTTACTCTGGGACAGGGGAGACCCAGTACTTC.

The chain employs TRBV11-3 and TRBJ2-2; 11 bases map to TRBD2. This CDR3 contains 16 residues. V dropped 5 bases and J dropped 4; count of bases not matched to a gene: 6. Germline lookup yields CDR1 SGHNT and CDR2 YENEEA. The CDR3 reads CASSVTSGTLTGELFF. The CDR3 nucleotides read TGTGCCAGCAGCGTGACTAGCGGGACCCTCACCGGGGAGCTGTTTTTT. Drawing the rest from reference TRBV11-3 and TRBJ2-2, the complete variable domain is EAGVVQSPRYKIIEKKQPVAFWCNPISGHNTLYWYLQNLGQGPELLIRYENEEAVDDSQLPKDRFSAERLKGVDSTLKIQPAELGDSAVYLCASSVTSGTLTGELFFGEGSRLTVL.

This clone turned up a few times. The chain uses TRBV19 and TRBJ2-1; D might be TRBD2 (7 bases). CDR3 size: 15 residues. CDR1 is LNHDA, CDR2 SQIVND, per germline (reference sequence). The V gene lost 8 bases and the J gene lost 0 bases, with 14 bases spanning the gap. CDR3 in amino acids: CASCLGGASYNEQFF. CDR3 nucleotide sequence: TGTGCCAGTTGCCTGGGGGGGGCCTCCTACAATGAGCAGTTCTTC.

CDR3 coding DNA: TGTGCCAGCAGCTTAGTGGCTAGCGGGAGTGGGAGTAGCCGTACGCAGTATTTT. The encoded protein is CASSLVASGSGSSRTQYF. This chain links TRBV11-2 with TRBJ2-3; the match to TRBD2 covers 10 bases. CDR1 SGHAT and CDR2 FQNNGV come from the germline V gene. V was clipped by 1 base and J by 8 bases; unmatched bases: 15. This CDR3 region has 18 residues.

This chain joins TRBV2 and TRBJ2-1, with TRBD1 as a possible D gene (5 bases). V lost 8 bases and J 9 bases, leaving 20 bases between the germline ends. CDR3 length: 14 amino acids. CDR1 SNHLY and CDR2 FYNNEI come from the germline V gene. CDR3 DNA sequence: TGTGCCAGCGGAACAATTCTAGTAGGGGCTGAGCAGTTCTTC. It codes for CASGTILVGAEQFF.

About this clone itself: The junction and the germline gene differ at one end; a read error may be behind it. The chain employs TRBV28 and TRBJ2-1, with D possibly matching TRBD2 (6 bases). Germline lookup yields CDR1 MDHEN and CDR2 SYDVKM. The CDR3 has 15 amino acids. The CDR3, as DNA: TGTGCCAGCAGTCAGCCCACTAGCTCCCACAATGAGCAGTTCTTC. Its translation is CASSQPTSSHNEQFF.

The chain joins TRBV19 to TRBJ1-2; 8 positions match TRBD1. The CDR3 contains 13 residues. Trimming cost V 1 base and J 6 bases; bases outside gene matches: 1. Germline CDR1 LNHDA, CDR2 SQIVND (reference sequence). CDR3: CASSIGQGNGYTF. CDR3 DNA: TGTGCCAGTAGTATAGGACAGGGGAATGGCTACACCTTC.

This clone appeared a few times. V usage is TRBV7-2 and J usage is TRBJ2-7; 7 bases fit TRBD1. The germline CDR1 and CDR2 sequences are SGHTA and FQGNSA. The CDR3 runs 16 residues. The J segment lost 0 bases and the V segment lost 0 bases, leaving 5 bases of the junction unmatched. The CDR3 loop is CASSLATGFGSYEQYF. The CDR3 DNA follows: TGTGCCAGCAGCTTAGCGACAGGGTTTGGCTCCTACGAGCAGTACTTC.

The gene calls are TRBV5-8 and TRBJ1-2; 9 bases map to TRBD1. Germline trimming cut 4 bases from V and 8 bases from J; bases unmatched to any gene: 9. The CDR3 runs 14 residues. Germline values: CDR1 SGHTS, CDR2 YDEGEE. The CDR3 bases are TGTGCCAGCAGCGGAACAGGGGGCGCCTCCGGCTACACCTTC. Translated, it gives CASSGTGGASGYTF.

The rearrangement uses TRBV29-1 and TRBJ2-5; a weak D match, TRBD1 (6 bases). V gave up 1 base and J gave up 4 bases, with 16 bases separating them. The CDR3 has 15 residues. Per germline, CDR1 SQVTM and CDR2 ANQGSEA. For the CDR3, the DNA is TGCAGCGTTGAAGCCCAGGGGTCAATTCTAGAGACCCAGTACTTC. This codes for CSVEAQGSILETQYF.

The V call is TRBV4-1, the J call TRBJ2-1; maybe TRBD2 (5 bases). Per the germline V gene, CDR1 is MGHRA and CDR2 is YSYEKL. This CDR3 has 15 amino acids. Trimming removed 1 base at V and 4 bases at J, with 11 bases between. CDR3 protein: CASSQVGSEYNEQFF. The CDR3 region has the DNA TGCGCCAGCAGCCAAGTGGGTAGCGAGTACAATGAGCAGTTCTTC.

This chain joins TRBV10-1 and TRBJ2-1; D gene ambiguous. Trimming pared 0 bases from V and 6 bases from J, leaving 9 bases between. CDR3 length equals 14 residues. CDR1 and CDR2 (germline): WNHNN, SYGVQD (reference sequence). The CDR3 protein is CASSESPNSNEQFF. DNA for the CDR3: TGCGCCAGCAGTGAGTCGCCTAATTCCAATGAGCAGTTCTTC.

This clone was found a few times. The chain uses TRBV12-5 and TRBJ2-3; D perhaps matches TRBD2 (7 bases). V gave up 5 bases and J gave up 2 bases, with 11 bases separating them. The CDR3 extends over 14 amino acids. The germline V gene encodes CDR1 LGHNT and CDR2 FRNRAP. The CDR3 DNA follows: TGTGCTAGTGGTGGGGGGGGGCCCACAGATACGCAGTATTTT. This sequence encodes CASGGGGPTDTQYF.

As regards this clone: Distinct nucleotide sequences in the sample also encode this CDR3. The V gene is TRBV30, the J gene TRBJ2-5, with D unclear. In germline, CDR1 is GTSNPN, CDR2 SVGIG (reference sequence). This CDR3 spans 11 amino acids. V was pared by 0 bases and J by 4 bases, with 3 bases between. CDR3 DNA: TGTGCCTGGAGTGTAGCAGAGACCCAGTACTTC. This sequence encodes CAWSVAETQYF.

The chain has TRBV7-8 and TRBJ1-1; D is undetermined. The CDR3 extends over 16 amino acids. V lost 1 base to trimming and J lost 2 bases, with 14 bases between them. Germline lookup yields CDR1 SGHVS and CDR2 FQNEAQ. CDR3 amino acids: CASSLEAPGVNTEAFF. The CDR3 DNA reads TGTGCCAGCAGCTTAGAAGCACCCGGGGTTAACACTGAAGCTTTCTTT.

The chain is built from TRBV6-5 and TRBJ1-5; tentatively, D is TRBD1 (6 bases). Germline V gene sequence: CDR1 MNHEY, CDR2 SVGAGI. The CDR3 spans 14 residues. The V gene lost 8 bases and the J gene lost 2 bases, with 13 bases spanning the gap. CDR3 in DNA: TGTGCCAGCCACAGGGATAGGGGCAATCAGCCCCAGCATTTT. This codes for CASHRDRGNQPQHF.

The genes are TRBV7-8 and TRBJ2-7; D perhaps matches TRBD1 (6 bases). Per the germline V gene, CDR1 is SGHVS and CDR2 is FQNEAQ. CDR3 length: 19 amino acids. V gave up 0 bases and J gave up 3 bases, with 24 bases separating them. The CDR3 loop is CASSLATSTGPGSGYEQYF. The CDR3 DNA sequence: TGTGCCAGCAGCTTAGCGACCTCGACAGGTCCGGGCAGTGGCTACGAGCAGTACTTC.

V and J are TRBV11-2 and TRBJ2-3; 8 bases are a match to TRBD1. The length of the CDR3 is 16 residues. Germline trimming cut 3 bases from V and 5 bases from J; bases unmatched to any gene: 10. Germline V gives CDR1 SGHAT, CDR2 FQNNGV. CDR3 DNA sequence: TGTGCCAGCAGCTTTTCCGCCAGGGGGCTCGGAGATACGCAGTATTTT. Its protein product is CASSFSARGLGDTQYF.

The genes are TRBV18 and TRBJ1-2; 7 nucleotides match TRBD1. Germline loops: CDR1 KGHSH, CDR2 LQKENI. After removal of 6 bases from V and 8 bases from J, the junction contained 15 bases not matched to a gene. The CDR3 runs to 15 residues. The CDR3 protein is CASSVIRQGGLGYTF. In DNA form, the CDR3 reads TGTGCCAGCTCTGTTATAAGACAGGGCGGGTTGGGCTACACCTTC.

The chain recombines TRBV5-4 with TRBJ2-1; 7 positions match TRBD2. The ends lost 4 bases at V and 6 bases at J; junction bases unmatched: 13. CDR1 SGHNT and CDR2 YYREEE come from the germline V gene (reference sequence). The CDR3 consists of 16 residues. The CDR3 loop reads CASSPRPGTGGNEQFF. The CDR3 DNA reads as TGTGCCAGCAGCCCACGTCCCGGGACGGGGGGCAATGAGCAGTTCTTC.

This chain connects TRBV21-1 to TRBJ1-6; the D call TRBD1 from the table was never checked on the DNA. TRBV21-1 is a documented pseudogene. The CDR3 loop spans 16 amino acids. The DNA of the CDR3 is TGTGCCAGCAGCAAAGCGCTTGACAGGGAGGAGTCACCCCTCCACTTT. This encodes CASSKALDREESPLHF.

This clone turned up a few times. J is TRBJ1-2 and V is TRBV7-6, with D tentatively TRBD1 (5 bases). The CDR3 totals 15 residues. Germline V gene lookup returns CDR1 SGHVS and CDR2 FNYEAQ. V shed 1 base and J shed 3 bases, with 12 bases lying between them. The CDR3 nucleotides read TGTGCCAGCAGCTTAGGGGGCGGGAGCGACTATGGCTACACCTTC. It encodes CASSLGGGSDYGYTF. Full variable domain (remainder filled in from reference TRBV7-6 and TRBJ1-2): GAGVSQSPRYKVTKRGQDVALRCDPISGHVSLYWYRQALGQGPEFLTYFNYEAQQDKSGLPNDRFSAERPEGSISTLTIQRTEQRDSAMYRCASSLGGGSDYGYTFGSGTRLTVV.

This sequence joins TRBV11-3 and TRBJ2-3, with a possible D match to TRBD2 (6 bases). This CDR3 is built from 15 residues. CDR1 and CDR2 from the germline V gene are SGHNT and YENEEA. V was clipped by 1 base and J by 2 bases, with 10 bases between them. CDR3 DNA: TGTGCCAGCAGCTTAGGGATAGCGGTCACAGATACGCAGTATTTT. It is translated as CASSLGIAVTDTQYF.

The chain has TRBV11-3 and TRBJ1-5; possible D gene TRBD1, 5 bases. CDR3 size: 13 residues. The V and J ends lost 7 bases and 6 bases respectively, with 13 bases between them. Germline loops: CDR1 SGHNT, CDR2 YENEEA. The CDR3 region has the DNA TGTGCCAGCATCCGCGGGGCTCGTCAGCCCCAGCATTTT. Its protein is CASIRGARQPQHF.

This chain links TRBV5-8 with TRBJ2-2; D is unresolved. The V gene lost 0 bases and the J gene lost 6 bases, with 15 bases spanning the gap. The germline V gene encodes CDR1 SGHTS and CDR2 YDEGEE. The CDR3 is 16 residues long. Here the CDR3 reads CASSLALDRESGELFF. CDR3 sequence (DNA): TGTGCCAGCAGCTTGGCCCTTGATCGAGAATCCGGGGAGCTGTTTTTT.

This chain connects TRBV6-1 to TRBJ2-3, with D tentatively TRBD2 (5 bases). V lost 0 bases, J lost 3 bases, and 7 bases lay in between. Per germline, CDR1 MNHNS and CDR2 SASEGT. The CDR3 extends over 14 amino acids. The CDR3 spells CASSEATGTDTQYF. CDR3 nucleotide sequence: TGTGCCAGCAGTGAAGCGACGGGAACAGATACGCAGTATTTT.

The V and J genes are TRBV13 and TRBJ1-3, with D uncertain. The V and J ends lost 3 bases and 8 bases respectively, with 11 bases between them. Germline values: CDR1 PRHDT, CDR2 FYEKMQ (reference sequence). There are 13 residues in the CDR3. The chain's CDR3 is CASSFGGPDTIYF. The CDR3 DNA follows: TGTGCCAGCAGCTTTGGAGGACCGGACACCATATATTTT.